This entry lists 22 T cell receptor beta chains sequenced from one sample in a study of beta chain features in type 1 diabetes. cDNA synthesis used the whole RNA isolate, giving expressed TCRB sequences. Sequenced by immunoSEQ multiplex PCR; TCRdb stores in-frame clones only, minus some. The table includes about 9,400 clones, around 82% detected once. Sequenced material: Tregs from blood. Every receptor here comes from a woman under 30 in good health.

The CDR3 bases are TGTGCCAGCAGTGCCGGGACTATCTACAATGAGCAGTTCTTC. Protein product: CASSAGTIYNEQFF. The chain links TRBV2 to TRBJ2-1; TRBD2 matches at 7 bases. The CDR3 is 14 amino acids. Germline CDR1 reads SNHLY; CDR2 reads FYNNEI. Trimming took 4 bases from V and 3 from J; bases not matched to a gene: 3.

The V and J genes are TRBV28 and TRBJ2-1, with TRBD1 matching 12 bases. The CDR3 has 17 amino acids. The V gene end was trimmed by 11 bases and the J gene end by 0 bases; junction bases not matched to a gene: 11. Germline CDR1 is MDHEN and CDR2 is SYDVKM. The CDR3 sequence is CASGTGGLTSSYNEQFF. Written as DNA, the CDR3 is TGTGCCTCAGGGACAGGGGGCTTAACGAGCTCCTACAATGAGCAGTTCTTC. Based on the CDR3 plus reference TRBV28 and TRBJ2-1, the full variable domain is DVKVTQSSRYLVKRTGEKVFLECVQDMDHENMFWYRQDPGLGLRLIYFSYDVKMKEKGDIPEGYSVSREKKERFSLILESASTNQTSMYLCASGTGGLTSSYNEQFFGPGTRLTVL.

This chain joins TRBV15 and TRBJ1-2, with D possibly being TRBD1 (6 bases). The CDR3 has 17 residues. V was shortened by 5 bases and J by 3 bases, with 22 bases between the two germline ends. The V gene's germline CDR1 is LNHNV and CDR2 YYDKDF (reference sequence). The CDR3 nucleotides read TGTGCCACCAGCCCACGTTGGGACAAGGTCGGGGACTATGGCTACACCTTC. Translating gives CATSPRWDKVGDYGYTF.

This clone was observed a handful of times. The rearrangement joins TRBV5-6 to TRBJ2-7; 9 nucleotides match TRBD2. CDR1 and CDR2 from the germline V gene are SGHDT and YYEEEE. V trimming: 0 bases; J trimming: 3 bases; junction bases outside the gene matches: 10. This CDR3 spans 17 amino acids. The CDR3 spells CASSLVGLAGKIYEQYF. DNA of the CDR3: TGTGCCAGCAGCTTGGTAGGTCTAGCGGGAAAAATCTACGAGCAGTACTTC. The whole variable domain, filled in from reference TRBV5-6 and TRBJ2-7, reads DAGVTQSPTHLIKTRGQQVTLRCSPKSGHDTVSWYQQALGQGPQFIFQYYEEEERQRGNFPDRFSGHQFPNYSSELNVNALLLGDSALYLCASSLVGLAGKIYEQYFGPGTRLTVT.

The V gene is TRBV5-1, the J gene TRBJ1-6, with D perhaps matching TRBD1 (6 bases). The CDR3 loop spans 15 amino acids. V lost 0 bases, J lost 8 bases, and 12 bases lay in between. The germline gives CDR1 SGHRS, CDR2 YFSETQ. The CDR3 here is CASSLVTGADSPLHF. In nucleotides, the CDR3 is TGCGCCAGCAGCTTGGTGACAGGAGCGGATTCACCCCTCCACTTT.

This clone was recorded a few times. Written as DNA, the CDR3 is TGTGCCAGCAACCAAAATGGACAGGGGTACAATGAGCAGTTCTTC. It is translated as CASNQNGQGYNEQFF. This chain connects TRBV2 to TRBJ2-1, with 9 positions matching TRBD1. This CDR3 has 15 amino acids. Germline lookup yields CDR1 SNHLY and CDR2 FYNNEI. V lost 7 bases and J lost 4; bases outside the gene matches: 8.

This chain uses TRBV28 with TRBJ2-7; D not certain. The CDR3 has 13 residues. The ends were cut back, 5 bases at V and 6 bases at J, with 14 bases in the middle. Looked up from germline, CDR1 is MDHEN and CDR2 is SYDVKM. The CDR3 DNA reads as TGTGCCAGCAGTAAAGGTTCAGGCCTCGAGCAGTACTTC. The encoded protein is CASSKGSGLEQYF.

The V and J genes are TRBV29-1 and TRBJ1-5; TRBD1 matches at 9 bases. With 8 bases clipped from V and 3 bases from J, the junction kept 8 bases outside the gene matches. The CDR3 is 14 amino acids. Germline loops: CDR1 SQVTM, CDR2 ANQGSEA. CDR3 amino acids: CSYRTGDINQPQHF. DNA of the CDR3: TGCAGCTATCGGACAGGGGATATCAATCAGCCCCAGCATTTT.

This chain connects TRBV2 to TRBJ1-1; TRBD1 agrees at 8 bases. The CDR3 is made up of 14 amino acids. From germline, CDR1 is SNHLY and CDR2 FYNNEI. V trimming: 6 bases; J trimming: 1 base; junction bases outside the gene matches: 4. Written as DNA, the CDR3 is TGTGCCAGCAGGGCCGGACAGGGGAACACTGAAGCTTTCTTT. Translation: CASRAGQGNTEAFF.

The J gene is TRBJ2-2, the V gene TRBV6-9, with D hard to call. Deletions cut 2 bases from V and 2 bases from J, with 12 bases between. This CDR3 has 16 amino acids. Germline values: CDR1 MNHGY, CDR2 SVAAGI. The CDR3, as DNA: TGTGCCAGCAGTTATCGCCTTCCGCGAAACACCGGGGAGCTGTTTTTT. It is translated as CASSYRLPRNTGELFF.

This clone was found a few times. This chain links TRBV4-1 with TRBJ2-1; D is perhaps TRBD1 (6 bases). The ends were cut back, 3 bases at V and 7 bases at J, with 16 bases in the middle. Germline CDR1 and CDR2: MGHRA and YSYEKL. The CDR3 length is 15 residues. The CDR3 is CASSQSPGHGNEQFF. Here the CDR3 DNA reads TGCGCCAGCAGCCAGTCGCCGGGACACGGGAATGAGCAGTTCTTC.

The V gene is TRBV11-2, the J gene TRBJ2-2, with TRBD1 as a possible D gene (6 bases). With 5 bases removed from V and 4 bases from J, the gap between germline ends came to 11 bases. Germline V gene data show CDR1 as SGHAT and CDR2 as FQNNGV. The CDR3 is 14 residues long. The CDR3 loop reads CASSGTISTGELFF. The CDR3 bases are TGTGCCAGCAGCGGGACAATCAGCACCGGGGAGCTGTTTTTT.

The chain has TRBV25-1 and TRBJ1-1, with 7 positions matching TRBD1. Germline values: CDR1 MGHDK, CDR2 SYGVNS. V was clipped by 5 bases and J by 9 bases; unmatched bases: 9. This CDR3 is 13 amino acids long. CDR3 sequence (DNA): TGTGCCAGCAGTTCATTGACAGGGCGAAAAGCTTTCTTT. Translation gives CASSSLTGRKAFF.

The chain recombines TRBV11-2 with TRBJ1-4; TRBD1 agrees at 9 bases. Germline-derived CDR1 and CDR2 are SGHAT and FQNNGV. The V segment lost 5 bases and the J segment 11 bases; nucleotides outside the gene matches: 9. The CDR3 length is 14 residues. CDR3 nucleotides: TGTGCCAGCAGCACAGGGGGCCACCAGAAGAAACTGTTTTTT. Residues: CASSTGGHQKKLFF.

The chain uses TRBV30 and TRBJ2-3; maybe TRBD2 (5 bases). Germline V CDR1 and CDR2: GTSNPN, SVGIG (reference sequence). CDR3 size: 15 residues. V was shortened by 0 bases and J by 1 base, with 11 bases between the two germline ends. The CDR3 DNA reads TGTGCCTGGAGTGTACTGGCGGGCCGCACAGATACGCAGTATTTT. This encodes CAWSVLAGRTDTQYF.

The chain recombines TRBV6-6 with TRBJ2-7; perhaps TRBD2 as D (6 bases). CDR3 length equals 14 residues. The germline gives CDR1 MNHNY, CDR2 SVGAGI (reference sequence). Trimming pared 11 bases from V and 7 bases from J, leaving 24 bases between. CDR3: CAGPTLAPHLEQYF. For the CDR3, the DNA is TGTGCCGGACCCACTCTAGCGCCCCACCTTGAGCAGTACTTC.

The CDR3 DNA sequence: TGTGCCAGCAGCTTAGGTACCGGGACAGGGGGTAGCAATCAGCCCCAGCATTTT. This encodes CASSLGTGTGGSNQPQHF. This chain joins TRBV11-2 and TRBJ1-5; 11 bases match TRBD1. This CDR3 has 18 amino acids. Looked up from germline, CDR1 is SGHAT and CDR2 is FQNNGV. V was clipped by 1 base and J by 0 bases; unmatched bases: 5.

A few counts support this clone. The V gene is TRBV30, the J gene TRBJ2-1, with D hard to call. V lost 1 base and J lost 4, with 14 bases in between. CDR1 and CDR2 (germline): GTSNPN, SVGIG (reference sequence). The CDR3 is 15 amino acids. CDR3 loop: CAWSAVLRGYNEQFF. As DNA, the CDR3 is TGTGCCTGGAGTGCGGTATTAAGAGGTTACAATGAGCAGTTCTTC.

A few counts support this clone. The chain combines TRBV5-4 with TRBJ2-3, with 8 nucleotides matching TRBD2. V dropped 2 bases and J dropped 2; count of bases not matched to a gene: 7. Germline V gives CDR1 SGHNT, CDR2 YYREEE (reference sequence). This CDR3 has 16 residues. The CDR3 region is CASSFLSGGFTDTQYF. CDR3 bases: TGTGCCAGCAGCTTCCTAAGCGGGGGATTCACAGATACGCAGTATTTT.

CDR3 region: CASSQTPASGGHNEQFF. The CDR3 region has the DNA TGCGCCAGCAGCCAAACACCGGCTAGCGGGGGGCACAATGAGCAGTTCTTC. This chain uses TRBV4-1 with TRBJ2-1, with TRBD2 matching 11 bases. V shed 2 bases, J shed 5 bases, and the junction held 8 bases outside the gene matches. Germline V gene lookup returns CDR1 MGHRA and CDR2 YSYEKL. The CDR3 loop spans 17 amino acids.

This sequence joins TRBV5-1 and TRBJ1-1; D gene uncertain. V lost 7 bases and J 5 bases, leaving 15 bases between the germline ends. Germline V gene lookup returns CDR1 SGHRS and CDR2 YFSETQ. CDR3 length equals 13 residues. CDR3 in amino acids: CASRTGVGTEAFF. For the CDR3, the DNA is TGCGCCAGCCGAACGGGAGTTGGAACTGAAGCTTTCTTT.

This chain links TRBV9 with TRBJ2-3; TRBD2 matches 16 bases. Losses at the gene ends were 4 bases for V and 2 bases for J; bases not matched to a gene: 10. CDR3 size: 19 residues. Germline CDR1 SGDLS, CDR2 YYNGEE. CDR3 region: CASSYGGGLAGGVTDTQYF. In DNA form, the CDR3 reads TGTGCCAGCAGCTACGGTGGGGGACTAGCGGGGGGGGTCACAGATACGCAGTATTTT. The full variable domain, its missing parts supplied by reference TRBV9 and TRBJ2-3, is DSGVTQTPKHLITATGQRVTLRCSPRSGDLSVYWYQQSLDQGLQFLIQYYNGEERAKGNILERFSAQQFPDLHSELNLSSLELGDSALYFCASSYGGGLAGGVTDTQYFGPGTRLTVL.